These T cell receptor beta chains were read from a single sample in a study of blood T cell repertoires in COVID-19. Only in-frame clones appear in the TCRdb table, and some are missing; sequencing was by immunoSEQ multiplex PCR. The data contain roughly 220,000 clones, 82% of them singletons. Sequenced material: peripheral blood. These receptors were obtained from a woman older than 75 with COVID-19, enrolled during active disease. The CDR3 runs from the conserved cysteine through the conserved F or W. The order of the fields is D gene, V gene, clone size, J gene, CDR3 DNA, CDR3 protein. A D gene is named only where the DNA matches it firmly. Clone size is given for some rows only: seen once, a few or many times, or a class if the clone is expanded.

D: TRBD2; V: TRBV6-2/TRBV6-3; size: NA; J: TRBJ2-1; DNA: TGTGCCAGCAGTTACCAGGGACTAGTAAGCACCGAGCAGTTCTTC; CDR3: CASSYQGLVSTEQFF
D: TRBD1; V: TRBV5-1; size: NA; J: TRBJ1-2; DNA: TGCGCCAGCAGCCCACAGGGGGCCCCGGGAGCTAACTATGGCTACACCTTC; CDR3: CASSPQGAPGANYGYTF
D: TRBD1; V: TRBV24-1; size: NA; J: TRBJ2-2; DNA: TGTGCCACGCCGGGGGAAGACAGGGGGACCGGGGAGCTGTTTTTT; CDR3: CATPGEDRGTGELFF
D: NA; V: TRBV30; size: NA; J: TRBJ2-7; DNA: TGTGCCTGGAGTGTACCCCATCAGGGCAGGCACGAGCAGTACTTC; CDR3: CAWSVPHQGRHEQYF
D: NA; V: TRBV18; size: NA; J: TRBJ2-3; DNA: TGTGCCAGCTCACCAACGAACTTTAGAGATACGCAGTATTTT; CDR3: CASSPTNFRDTQYF
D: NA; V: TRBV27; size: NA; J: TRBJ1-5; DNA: TGTGCCAGCAGGCTGGGGCAGTCGGGGCCCCAGCATTTT; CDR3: CASRLGQSGPQHF
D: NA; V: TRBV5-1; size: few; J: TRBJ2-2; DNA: TGCGCCAGCAGCCCGGCGGGGAAAGGCACCGGGGAGCTGTTTTTT; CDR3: CASSPAGKGTGELFF
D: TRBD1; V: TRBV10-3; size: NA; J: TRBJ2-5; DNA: TGTGCCATCAGTGACCGTGACAGGGTTCAAGAGACCCAGTACTTC; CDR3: CAISDRDRVQETQYF
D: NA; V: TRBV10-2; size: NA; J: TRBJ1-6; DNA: TGCGCCAGCGGGGAAGGGAGCTCCTATAATTCACCCCTCCACTTT; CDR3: CASGEGSSYNSPLHF
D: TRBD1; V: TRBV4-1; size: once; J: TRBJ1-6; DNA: TGCGCCAGCAGCCAAGCTCGACAGGGTACTCGTTCACCCCTCCACTTT; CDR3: CASSQARQGTRSPLHF
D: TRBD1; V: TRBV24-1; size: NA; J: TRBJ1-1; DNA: TGTGCCACCAGTGATTTGGTCAGGGGGCGTTTGGCTTTCTTT; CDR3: CATSDLVRGRLAFF
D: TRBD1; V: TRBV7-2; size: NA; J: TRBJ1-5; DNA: TGTGCCAGCAGCTTTGACAGGGCTCAGCCCCAGCATTTT; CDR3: CASSFDRAQPQHF
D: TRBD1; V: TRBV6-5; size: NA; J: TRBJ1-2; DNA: TGTGCCAGCAGTTACGGACAGGGGGCATTTTACTATGGCTACACCTTC; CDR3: CASSYGQGAFYYGYTF
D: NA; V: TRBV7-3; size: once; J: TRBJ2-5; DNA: TGTGCCAGCAGCCTCACACACCAAGAGACCCAGTACTTC; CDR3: CASSLTHQETQYF
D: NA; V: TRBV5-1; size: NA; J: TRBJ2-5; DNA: TGCGCCAGCAGCTTGGGCGGAGGAGAGACCCAGTACTTC; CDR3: CASSLGGGETQYF
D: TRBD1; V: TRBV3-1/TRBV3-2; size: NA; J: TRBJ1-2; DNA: TGTGCCAGCAGCCCCGGACAGGGATCAGGGTACTATGGCTACACCTTC; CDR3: CASSPGQGSGYYGYTF
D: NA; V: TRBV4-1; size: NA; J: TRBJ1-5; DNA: TGCGCCAGCAGCCAAGTTGGGGGGGTCCAGCCCCAGCATTTT; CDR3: CASSQVGGVQPQHF
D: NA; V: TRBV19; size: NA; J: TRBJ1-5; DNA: TGTGCCAGTAGTATAGTAGCGAAGGGAGGTCAGCCCCAGCATTTT; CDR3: CASSIVAKGGQPQHF
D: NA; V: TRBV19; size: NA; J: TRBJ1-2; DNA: TGTGCCAGTAGTGCATCCTCCGGGACATACAACTATGGCTACACCTTC; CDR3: CASSASSGTYNYGYTF
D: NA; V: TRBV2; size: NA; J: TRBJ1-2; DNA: TGTGCCAGCAGTGCATCCGGGAATGGCTACACCTTC; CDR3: CASSASGNGYTF
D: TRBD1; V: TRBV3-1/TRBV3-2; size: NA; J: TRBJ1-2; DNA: TGTGCCAGCAGCGCCGGGACAGGGGTTGGTGGCTACACCTTC; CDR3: CASSAGTGVGGYTF
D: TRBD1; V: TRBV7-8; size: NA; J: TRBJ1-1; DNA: TGTGCCAGCCTGGCTTATGGACAGGGCCGCCGTGGCACTGAAGCTTTCTTT; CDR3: CASLAYGQGRRGTEAFF
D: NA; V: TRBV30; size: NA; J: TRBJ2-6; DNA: TGTGCTGGCAGGACATTCTCTGGGGCCAACGTCCTGACTTTC; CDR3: CAGRTFSGANVLTF